This entry lists 31 T cell receptor beta chains sequenced from one sample in a study of CD8+ T cells in alopecia areata. Extraction and reverse transcription of RNA yielded cDNA as the sequencing template. The repertoire was sequenced with immunoSEQ multiplex PCR; TCRdb's copy has only in-frame clones and lacks some. Among 180,000 or so clones, about 72% were seen once, and the ten largest hold about an eighth. The sequencing used CD8+ T cells sorted from blood, collected at week 0. These receptors all stem from a human donor with alopecia areata.

CDR3 loop: CASSAGLAGGPTDTQYF. CDR3 in DNA: TGTGCCAGCAGCGCCGGACTAGCGGGGGGGCCCACAGATACGCAGTATTTT. The chain is built from TRBV9 and TRBJ2-3; 15 bases match TRBD2. The CDR3 has 17 amino acids. Unmatched junction bases numbered 4, after V lost 3 bases and J lost 2 bases. Germline CDR1 is SGDLS and CDR2 is YYNGEE.

The V call is TRBV15, the J call TRBJ2-1; D possibly uses TRBD1 or TRBD2 (5 bases each). The CDR3 consists of 14 residues. Germline V gene lookup returns CDR1 LNHNV and CDR2 YYDKDF (reference sequence). With 3 bases removed from V and 5 bases from J, the gap between germline ends came to 11 bases. CDR3 sequence reads: CATSRRDGNNEQFF. The DNA for the CDR3 is TGTGCCACCAGCAGGAGGGACGGGAACAATGAGCAGTTCTTC.

This chain joins TRBV30 and TRBJ1-1; D may be TRBD1 (6 bases). Per germline, CDR1 GTSNPN and CDR2 SVGIG (reference sequence). This CDR3 comprises 14 residues. The V end was cut by 3 bases, the J end by 0 bases, with 11 bases between. CDR3 residues: CAWSGTGLNTEAFF. CDR3 nucleotides: TGTGCCTGGAGCGGAACAGGGTTGAACACTGAAGCTTTCTTT.

The V and J genes are TRBV30 and TRBJ2-3; 11 positions agree with TRBD2. CDR3 length equals 15 residues. Germline V gene sequence: CDR1 GTSNPN, CDR2 SVGIG (reference sequence). Trimming cost V 0 bases and J 6 bases; bases outside gene matches: 5. The CDR3 region is CAWSVRLAGRDTQYF. The CDR3 DNA reads as TGTGCCTGGAGTGTGCGACTAGCGGGGAGGGATACGCAGTATTTT.

The V call is TRBV6-5, the J call TRBJ2-4; the D gene is possibly TRBD2 (7 bases). CDR3 size: 14 residues. Trimming left V 6 bases short and J 6 bases short, with 15 bases between. The germline V gene has CDR1 MNHEY and CDR2 SVGAGI. The chain's CDR3 is CASRGGGGRNIQYF. The CDR3, as DNA: TGTGCCAGCAGGGGAGGGGGAGGGAGAAACATTCAGTACTTC.

In nucleotides, the CDR3 is TGCGCCAGCAGCTTGGCTTCCAAACCGGGAAACACCATATATTTT. It translates to CASSLASKPGNTIYF. The gene calls are TRBV5-1 and TRBJ1-3; D unresolved. CDR1 and CDR2 (germline): SGHRS, YFSETQ. The V gene lost 0 bases and the J gene lost 4 bases, with 11 bases spanning the gap. CDR3 length: 15 residues.

J is TRBJ2-7 and V is TRBV25-1, with 8 bases aligning to TRBD2. Germline CDR1 and CDR2: MGHDK and SYGVNS. This CDR3 spans 16 amino acids. The ends lost 2 bases at V and 0 bases at J; junction bases unmatched: 6. The CDR3 sequence: CASSEGPGLVSYEQYF. The CDR3 region has the DNA TGTGCCAGCAGTGAAGGTCCGGGACTAGTCTCCTACGAGCAGTACTTC.

The genes are TRBV11-2 and TRBJ2-4, with TRBD2 as a possible D gene (5 bases). The V end was cut by 0 bases, the J end by 0 bases, with 12 bases between. Germline V gene lookup returns CDR1 SGHAT and CDR2 FQNNGV. The CDR3 extends over 17 amino acids. As DNA, the CDR3 is TGTGCCAGCAGCTTAGAGGCGGGCACACTAGCCAAAAACATTCAGTACTTC. Residues: CASSLEAGTLAKNIQYF.

V and J are TRBV5-6 and TRBJ2-7; 7 nucleotides line up with TRBD1. This CDR3 comprises 15 residues. With 5 bases clipped from V and 3 bases from J, the junction kept 11 bases outside the gene matches. The germline V gene has CDR1 SGHDT and CDR2 YYEEEE. CDR3: CASSPPGQGVYEQYF. CDR3 DNA sequence: TGTGCCAGCAGTCCGCCGGGGCAGGGGGTCTACGAGCAGTACTTC.

This clone was detected only a few times. The chain recombines TRBV5-1 with TRBJ1-2; TRBD1 might be the D (6 bases). The CDR3 runs 13 residues. Germline-derived CDR1 and CDR2 are SGHRS and YFSETQ. V was shortened by 2 bases and J by 12 bases, with 17 bases between the two germline ends. The CDR3, as DNA: TGCGCCAGCAGCTTATCGACAGGTTTGGGGCACACCTTC. It codes for CASSLSTGLGHTF.

This clone was picked up a small number of times. This chain uses TRBV9 with TRBJ2-7; 10 nucleotides match TRBD2. V shed 3 bases and J 5 bases; nucleotides not matched to a gene: 8. Germline CDR1 reads SGDLS; CDR2 reads YYNGEE. The CDR3 length is 15 residues. CDR3: CASSAAGLASDEQYF. The CDR3 DNA sequence: TGTGCCAGCAGCGCAGCGGGACTAGCGTCTGACGAGCAGTACTTC.

This clone was observed a handful of times. The rearrangement links TRBV7-9 to TRBJ1-2; 7 bases are shared with TRBD1. V gave up 5 bases and J gave up 2 bases; unmatched junction bases: 5. Germline values: CDR1 SEHNR, CDR2 FQNEAQ (reference sequence). This CDR3 has 14 amino acids. CDR3 protein: CASSPRQGNYGYTF. The CDR3 nucleotides are TGTGCCAGCAGCCCGCGACAGGGCAACTATGGCTACACCTTC. The full variable domain, in which reference TRBV7-9 and TRBJ1-2 provide the parts outside the CDR3, is DTGVSQNPRHKITKRGQNVTFRCDPISEHNRLYWYRQTLGQGPEFLTYFQNEAQLEKSRLLSDRFSAERPKGSFSTLEIQRTEQGDSAMYLCASSPRQGNYGYTFGSGTRLTVV.

This clone has just a few counts. The rearrangement joins TRBV4-2 to TRBJ2-5; no clear D. Trimming pared 0 bases from V and 5 bases from J, leaving 13 bases between. This CDR3 has 15 residues. Looked up from germline, CDR1 is LGHNA and CDR2 is YNFKEQ. CDR3 sequence reads: CASSQDPGRRETQYF. In nucleotides, the CDR3 is TGTGCCAGCAGCCAAGATCCCGGCAGGCGTGAGACCCAGTACTTC.

The chain recombines TRBV27 with TRBJ1-1, with 7 bases lining up with TRBD1. This CDR3 is built from 14 residues. CDR1 MNHEY and CDR2 SMNVEV come from the germline V gene (reference sequence). V lost 8 bases to trimming and J lost 7 bases; unmatched junction nucleotides: 13. The CDR3 loop reads CASRPFGTEFEAFF. CDR3 coding DNA: TGTGCCAGCCGGCCCTTCGGGACAGAATTTGAAGCTTTCTTT.

The chain has TRBV6-5 and TRBJ1-2; D not resolved. Trimming took 2 bases from V and 8 from J, leaving 9 bases between them. The CDR3 length is 12 residues. CDR1 MNHEY and CDR2 SVGAGI come from the germline V gene. The DNA of the CDR3 is TGTGCCAGCAGTTACGACAAGAGGGGCTACACCTTC. Protein product: CASSYDKRGYTF.

V is TRBV23-1 and J is TRBJ2-1; 9 bases align to TRBD2. TRBV23-1 is recorded as an ORF, its role being uncertain. The CDR3 covers 16 residues. V lost 3 bases, J lost 3 bases, and 6 bases stayed unmatched. The CDR3 reads CASSQTRGGVYNEQFF. CDR3 nucleotide sequence: TGCGCCAGCAGTCAGACCCGCGGGGGGGTCTACAATGAGCAGTTCTTC.

The chain uses TRBV15 and TRBJ1-4; D may be TRBD1 (6 bases). V dropped 10 bases and J dropped 5 bases, with 8 bases sitting between them. Germline V gives CDR1 LNHNV, CDR2 YYDKDF (reference sequence). This CDR3 spans 11 amino acids. DNA of the CDR3: TGTGCCATAGGGGGAAATGAAAAACTGTTTTTT. It is translated as CAIGGNEKLFF.

The rearrangement uses TRBV27 and TRBJ2-1, with D unclear. The CDR3 is 13 amino acids. Germline CDR1 and CDR2: MNHEY and SMNVEV (reference sequence). Trimming cost V 10 bases and J 3 bases, with 13 bases left between them. In nucleotides, the CDR3 is TGTGCCACTGGGGTGGCAGACTACAATGAGCAGTTCTTC. Translating it yields CATGVADYNEQFF.

The chain employs TRBV30 and TRBJ2-5, with D perhaps matching TRBD2 (5 bases). The CDR3 extends over 13 amino acids. V dropped 4 bases and J dropped 3 bases, with 12 bases sitting between them. Germline V gene lookup returns CDR1 GTSNPN and CDR2 SVGIG (reference sequence). The CDR3 reads CAWNSGPKETQYF. CDR3 coding DNA: TGTGCCTGGAACAGCGGACCCAAAGAGACCCAGTACTTC.

The chain joins TRBV29-1 to TRBJ2-1; 10 bases are shared with TRBD1. The CDR3 extends over 15 amino acids. With 6 bases clipped from V and 4 bases from J, the junction kept 9 bases outside the gene matches. Looked up from germline, CDR1 is SQVTM and CDR2 is ANQGSEA. CDR3 residues: CSVRPGTGVYNEQFF. The CDR3 nucleotides read TGCAGCGTGAGGCCCGGGACAGGGGTATACAATGAGCAGTTCTTC.

The V gene is TRBV2, the J gene TRBJ2-1; D gene uncertain. In germline, CDR1 is SNHLY, CDR2 FYNNEI. The CDR3 consists of 12 residues. V gave up 6 bases and J gave up 6 bases, with 9 bases separating them. CDR3 loop: CASRPQPNEQFF. CDR3 nucleotides: TGTGCCAGCAGGCCACAACCCAATGAGCAGTTCTTC. Supplemented by reference TRBV2 and TRBJ2-1, the full variable domain reads EPEVTQTPSHQVTQMGQEVILRCVPISNHLYFYWYRQILGQKVEFLVSFYNNEISEKSEIFDDQFSVERPDGSNFTLKIRSTKLEDSAMYFCASRPQPNEQFFGPGTRLTVL.

The V and J genes are TRBV6-5 and TRBJ2-3; D remains unclear. This CDR3 is built from 10 residues. The V and J ends lost 5 bases and 10 bases respectively, with 7 bases between them. Per germline, CDR1 MNHEY and CDR2 SVGAGI. Here the CDR3 DNA reads TGTGCCAGCAGTCACGACCCGCAGTATTTT. Protein sequence: CASSHDPQYF.

The chain uses TRBV1 and TRBJ2-5. TRBV1 is described as a pseudogene. The CDR3 is 12 amino acids. The chain's CDR3 is CTSPDYQETQYF. The CDR3 DNA reads TGCACCAGCCCTGATTACCAAGAGACCCAGTACTTC.

The rearrangement links TRBV4-1 to TRBJ2-1; 8 nucleotides agree with TRBD1. J lost 6 bases, V lost 5 bases, and 3 bases had no gene match. Germline CDR1 is MGHRA and CDR2 is YSYEKL. CDR3 length equals 13 residues. CDR3 loop: CASSSDRVNEQFF. The DNA for the CDR3 is TGCGCCAGCAGCTCGGACAGGGTCAATGAGCAGTTCTTC.

V gene TRBV5-1 combines with J gene TRBJ2-7; TRBD2 agrees at 11 bases. The germline V gene encodes CDR1 SGHRS and CDR2 YFSETQ. The CDR3 has 15 residues. The junction had 6 bases not matched to a gene; V was cut back by 5 bases and J by 2 bases. CDR3 in DNA: TGCGCCAGCAGTGATATAGCGGGGGGGACCTACGAGCAGTACTTC. It codes for CASSDIAGGTYEQYF. Full variable domain (outside the CDR3, taken from reference TRBV5-1 and TRBJ2-7): KAGVTQTPRYLIKTRGQQVTLSCSPISGHRSVSWYQQTPGQGLQFLFEYFSETQRNKGNFPGRFSGRQFSNSRSEMNVSTLELGDSALYLCASSDIAGGTYEQYFGPGTRLTVT.

This clone was recorded a few times. V and J are TRBV30 and TRBJ2-5; 7 bases align to TRBD1. Germline CDR1 reads GTSNPN; CDR2 reads SVGIG (reference sequence). This CDR3 region has 12 residues. V gave up 4 bases and J gave up 9 bases; unmatched junction bases: 8. In DNA, the CDR3 is TGTGCCTGGAAGGGCCCAACAGGGGCCCAGTACTTC. This gives the protein CAWKGPTGAQYF. The variable domain in full, completed from reference TRBV30 and TRBJ2-5, reads SQTIHQWPATLVQPVGSPLSLECTVEGTSNPNLYWYRQAAGRGLQLLFYSVGIGQISSEVPQNLSASRPQDRQFILSSKKLLLSDSGFYLCAWKGPTGAQYFGPGTRLLVL.

This chain links TRBV5-1 with TRBJ2-1; D remains unclear. CDR3 size: 12 residues. Deletions cut 0 bases from V and 5 bases from J, with 3 bases between. Germline V gene sequence: CDR1 SGHRS, CDR2 YFSETQ. This CDR3 is CASSLGDNEQFF. CDR3 bases: TGCGCCAGCAGCTTGGGAGACAATGAGCAGTTCTTC.

The V and J genes are TRBV11-2 and TRBJ2-7; TRBD1 agrees at 7 bases. The germline V gene encodes CDR1 SGHAT and CDR2 FQNNGV. The CDR3 covers 16 residues. Germline trimming cut 1 base from V and 2 bases from J; bases unmatched to any gene: 8. DNA of the CDR3: TGTGCCAGCAGCTTAGTCCCCGGGACAGAAGCCTACGAGCAGTACTTC. It encodes CASSLVPGTEAYEQYF.

This chain uses TRBV25-1 with TRBJ1-2; 8 nucleotides line up with TRBD1. Trimming at V came to 4 bases and at J to 5 bases, leaving 6 bases not matched to a gene. This CDR3 has 14 amino acids. In germline, CDR1 is MGHDK, CDR2 SYGVNS. CDR3 loop: CASSGDRGGYGYTF. CDR3 bases: TGTGCCAGCAGTGGTGACAGGGGCGGGTATGGCTACACCTTC.

The rearrangement links TRBV27 to TRBJ1-2; the D is unclear. Trimming left V 7 bases short and J 6 bases short, with 9 bases between. This CDR3 comprises 11 residues. Germline CDR1 is MNHEY and CDR2 is SMNVEV (reference sequence). The DNA for the CDR3 is TGTGCCAGCATTGGTCGGGATGGCTACACCTTC. This gives the protein CASIGRDGYTF.

The V gene is TRBV10-2, the J gene TRBJ1-1; no definite D call. V lost 4 bases, J lost 4 bases, and 10 bases lay in between. Germline loops: CDR1 WSHSY, CDR2 SAAADI. The CDR3 is 13 residues long. In nucleotides, the CDR3 is TGCGCCAGCAGTGGAGGGCCGGGCACTGAAGCTTTCTTT. This sequence encodes CASSGGPGTEAFF.